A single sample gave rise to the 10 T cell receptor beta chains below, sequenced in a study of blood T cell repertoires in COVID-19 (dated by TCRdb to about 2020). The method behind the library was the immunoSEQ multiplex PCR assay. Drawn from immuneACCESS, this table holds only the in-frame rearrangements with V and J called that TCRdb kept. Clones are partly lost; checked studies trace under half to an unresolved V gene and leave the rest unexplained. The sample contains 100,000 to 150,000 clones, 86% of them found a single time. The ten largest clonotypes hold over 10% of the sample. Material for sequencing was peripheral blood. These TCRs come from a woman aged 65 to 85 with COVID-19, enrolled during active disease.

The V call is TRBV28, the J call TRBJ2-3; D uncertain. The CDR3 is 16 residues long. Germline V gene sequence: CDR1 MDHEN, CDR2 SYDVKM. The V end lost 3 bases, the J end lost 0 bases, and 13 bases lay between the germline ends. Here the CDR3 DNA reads TGTGCCAGCAGTTTCCCCGGCAGGCCGAGCACAGATACGCAGTATTTT. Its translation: CASSFPGRPSTDTQYF.

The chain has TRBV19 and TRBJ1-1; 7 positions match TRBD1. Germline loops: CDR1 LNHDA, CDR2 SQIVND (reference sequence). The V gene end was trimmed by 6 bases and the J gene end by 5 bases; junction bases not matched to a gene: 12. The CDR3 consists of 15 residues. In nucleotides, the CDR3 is TGTGCCAGTAGACAATTTCAGGGGGGAATGACTGAAGCTTTCTTT. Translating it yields CASRQFQGGMTEAFF.

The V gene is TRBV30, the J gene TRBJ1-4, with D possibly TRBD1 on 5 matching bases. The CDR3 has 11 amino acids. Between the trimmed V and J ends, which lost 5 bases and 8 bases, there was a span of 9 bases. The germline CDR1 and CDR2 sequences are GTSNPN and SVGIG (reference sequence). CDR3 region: CAWGGREKLFF. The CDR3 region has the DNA TGTGCCTGGGGGGGGAGGGAAAAACTGTTTTTT.

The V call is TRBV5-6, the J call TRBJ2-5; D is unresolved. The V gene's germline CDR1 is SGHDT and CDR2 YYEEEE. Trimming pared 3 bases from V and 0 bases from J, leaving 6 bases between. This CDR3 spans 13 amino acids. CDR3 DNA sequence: TGTGCCAGCAGCTATCTCCACCAAGAGACCCAGTACTTC. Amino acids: CASSYLHQETQYF.

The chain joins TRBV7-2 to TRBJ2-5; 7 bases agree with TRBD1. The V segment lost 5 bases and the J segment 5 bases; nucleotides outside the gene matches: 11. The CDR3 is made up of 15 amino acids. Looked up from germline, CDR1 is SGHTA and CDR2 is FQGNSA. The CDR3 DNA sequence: TGTGCCAGCAGCCAAAACAGGGGCCTAATGGAGACCCAGTACTTC. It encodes CASSQNRGLMETQYF.

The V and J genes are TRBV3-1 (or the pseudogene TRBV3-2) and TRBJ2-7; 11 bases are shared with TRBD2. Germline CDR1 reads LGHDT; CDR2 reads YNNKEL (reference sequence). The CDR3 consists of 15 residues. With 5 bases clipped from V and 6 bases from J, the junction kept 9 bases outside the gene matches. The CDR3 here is CASSDYSGGAGEQYF. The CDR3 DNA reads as TGTGCCAGCAGCGATTATAGCGGGGGGGCCGGCGAGCAGTACTTC.

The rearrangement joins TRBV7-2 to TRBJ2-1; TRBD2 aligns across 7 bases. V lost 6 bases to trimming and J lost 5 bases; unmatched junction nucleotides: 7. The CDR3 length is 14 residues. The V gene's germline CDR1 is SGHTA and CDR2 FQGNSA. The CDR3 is CASRPTSRNNEQFF. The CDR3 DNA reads TGTGCCAGCAGACCGACTAGCCGGAACAATGAGCAGTTCTTC.

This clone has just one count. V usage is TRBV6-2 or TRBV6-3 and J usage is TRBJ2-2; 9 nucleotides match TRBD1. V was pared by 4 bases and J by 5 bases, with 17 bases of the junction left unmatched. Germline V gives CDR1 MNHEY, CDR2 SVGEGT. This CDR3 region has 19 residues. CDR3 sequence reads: CASSSSRDREPWVTGELFF. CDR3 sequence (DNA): TGTGCCAGCAGTTCGTCCCGGGACAGGGAACCTTGGGTGACCGGGGAGCTGTTTTTT.

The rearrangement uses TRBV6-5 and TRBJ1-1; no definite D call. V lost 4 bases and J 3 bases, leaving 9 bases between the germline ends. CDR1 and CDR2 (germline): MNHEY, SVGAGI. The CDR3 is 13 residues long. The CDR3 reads CASSLSLYTEAFF. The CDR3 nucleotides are TGTGCCAGCAGTTTATCCTTGTACACTGAAGCTTTCTTT.

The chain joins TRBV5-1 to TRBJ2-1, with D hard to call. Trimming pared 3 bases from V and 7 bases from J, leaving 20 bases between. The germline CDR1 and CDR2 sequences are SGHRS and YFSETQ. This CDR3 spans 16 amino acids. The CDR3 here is CASSYTFPPSRNEQFF. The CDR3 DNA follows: TGCGCCAGCAGCTACACGTTTCCCCCTAGTCGTAATGAGCAGTTCTTC.